This T cell receptor (beta chain) stems from a study of neoadjuvant anti-PD-1 for oral cavity cancer. Study-level findings and limits: Non-responders to neoadjuvant nivolumab had significantly more clonal PBMC T cells than responders.

With 4 bases removed from V and 4 bases from J, the gap between germline ends came to 8 bases. CDR3 length: 13 residues. The V gene's germline CDR1 is SEHNR and CDR2 FQNEAQ (reference sequence). This clone has just a few counts. The target antigen is unknown. Method: immunoSEQ multiplex PCR; TCRdb's copy keeps in-frame clones and lacks some. The data hold about 9,500 clones, with approximately 72% observed a single time. Time point given: after neoadjuvant nivolumab, at surgical resection. V and J are TRBV7-9 and TRBJ1-5; no definite D call. The sample consisted of PBMCs, taken after nivolumab (anti-PD-1) treatment. This TCR came from a person between 40 and 85 years old with oral cavity squamous cell carcinoma. Here the CDR3 reads CASSSLGNQPQHF. CDR3 bases: TGTGCCAGCAGCTCCCTGGGAAATCAGCCCCAGCATTTT.